The rows below give T cell receptor beta chains drawn from one sample of a study of shared clonotypes between healthy human individuals. TCRdb's table, derived via immunoSEQ multiplex PCR, lists solely in-frame clones and lacks some. The sample carries approximately 700,000 clones, less than 80% recorded once. Sequenced material: memory CD4+ T cells sorted from blood. These receptors came from a woman aged 25 to 39 in good health. Each CDR3 is given with its conserved first and last residue. Each record gives: D gene, clone size, J gene, V gene, CDR3 DNA, CDR3 protein. D genes are given only for firm matches. Some rows have no size entry. The others give once, few or many, or a class for an expanded clone.

>NA|NA|TRBJ2-1|TRBV2
TGTGCCAGCAGTTGGTCGGGGGACAATGAGCAGTTCTTC
CASSWSGDNEQFF
>NA|few|TRBJ1-4|TRBV5-5
TGTGCCAGCAGCAAGACAGAAAAACTGTTTTTT
CASSKTEKLFF
>TRBD2|many|TRBJ2-7|TRBV6-5
TGTGCCAGCAGTTCACCGGGACTAGCGGGCTACGAGCAGTACTTC
CASSSPGLAGYEQYF
>TRBD2|NA|TRBJ2-3|TRBV7-3
TGTGCCAGCAGCCGACTAGCGGGAGGGCGCACAGATACGCAGTATTTT
CASSRLAGGRTDTQYF
>NA|once|TRBJ2-3|TRBV9
TGTGCCAGCAGCGTAGCCCCGCGGTACTCCACAGATACGCAGTATTTT
CASSVAPRYSTDTQYF
>NA|NA|TRBJ2-7|TRBV28
TGTGCCAGCAGTTTGAGGGCCTACGAGCAGTACTTC
CASSLRAYEQYF
>NA|NA|TRBJ2-5|TRBV28
TGTGCCAGCACCCCAGTTCGTGGGAGAGAGACCCAGTACTTC
CASTPVRGRETQYF
>TRBD2|once|TRBJ2-1|TRBV6-5
TGTGCCAGCATCCAGACTAGCGGGAGTGTTAATGAGCAGTTCTTC
CASIQTSGSVNEQFF
>NA|NA|TRBJ2-1|TRBV6-5
TGTGCCAGCAGCCCCAGTAGGCAGGGCGGTTATGAGCAGTTCTTC
CASSPSRQGGYEQFF
>TRBD1|few|TRBJ1-2|TRBV19
TGTGCCAGTAGTAGACTTCTCGGGACAGATGGCTACACCTTC
CASSRLLGTDGYTF
>NA|NA|TRBJ2-3|TRBV5-4
TGTGCCAGCAGCGCCGTTTCGGTCACAGATACGCAGTATTTT
CASSAVSVTDTQYF
>NA|NA|TRBJ2-3|TRBV5-1
TGCGCCAGCAGCTTGGGGTATGGGGATACGCAGTATTTT
CASSLGYGDTQYF
>NA|NA|TRBJ2-7|TRBV5-1
TGCGCCAGCAGCCTCCGGGACGGAACCTACGAGCAGTACTTC
CASSLRDGTYEQYF
>TRBD1|NA|TRBJ2-3|TRBV11-2
TGTGCCAGCAGCTTAGACCCAGCGAGGGGGCCAGGAAATACGCAGTATTTT
CASSLDPARGPGNTQYF
>NA|NA|TRBJ1-2|TRBV14
TGTGCCAGCAGCCGACAACAGGGTAGCTATGGCTACACCTTC
CASSRQQGSYGYTF
>NA|NA|TRBJ1-1|TRBV29-1
TGCAGCGTTGAAGGATGGGGGGCAGGTGAAGCTTTCTTT
CSVEGWGAGEAFF
>TRBD2|NA|TRBJ2-1|TRBV7-6
TGTGCCAGCAGCTTAAGGTTGTCTAGCGGGAGCTCCTACAATGAGCAGTTCTTC
CASSLRLSSGSSYNEQFF
>NA|NA|TRBJ1-4|TRBV5-1
TGCGCCAGCAGCTTGGCCGGGTTTGAAAAACTGTTTTTT
CASSLAGFEKLFF
>NA|few|TRBJ1-1|TRBV10-3
TGTGCCATCGGGGGAGACGGTGAAGCTTTCTTT
CAIGGDGEAFF
>NA|NA|TRBJ1-2|TRBV28
TGTGCCAGCAGTCTACCGAATGCCCCTACCTATGGCTACACCTTC
CASSLPNAPTYGYTF
>NA|NA|TRBJ2-7|TRBV28
TGTGCCAGCAGACAGACCTACGAGCAGTACTTC
CASRQTYEQYF
>TRBD2|NA|TRBJ2-7|TRBV18
TGTGCCAGCTCGGCTAGCGGGGGATCCTACGAGCAGTACTTC
CASSASGGSYEQYF
>NA|NA|TRBJ2-7|TRBV5-6
TGTGCCAGCAGCTTCCGACGTGTCATCCCTGACGAGCAGTACTTC
CASSFRRVIPDEQYF
>NA|NA|TRBJ2-3|TRBV27
TGTGCCAGCAGTTCTCTTGGGGCGGCCACAGATACGCAGTATTTT
CASSSLGAATDTQYF
>NA|NA|TRBJ2-7|TRBV28
TGTGCCAGCAGTTCTGGGAGGACATACCAAAATCAAGGCTACGAGCAGTACTTC
CASSSGRTYQNQGYEQYF
>NA|NA|TRBJ1-5|TRBV5-1
TGCGCCAGCAGCCCCCAGGGGCTCAATCAGCCCCAGCATTTT
CASSPQGLNQPQHF
>NA|NA|TRBJ2-6|TRBV10-2
TGCGCCAGCAGTGGGGGGCATACCCTCTCTGGGGCCAACGTCCTGACTTTC
CASSGGHTLSGANVLTF
>TRBD1|many|TRBJ2-1|TRBV11-2
TGTGCCAGCAGACAAACCGGGACAGGGGCCTACAATGAGCAGTTCTTC
CASRQTGTGAYNEQFF
>TRBD2|NA|TRBJ2-7|TRBV30
TGTGCCGGGACCCGACTAGCGGACTCCTACGAGCAGTACTTC
CAGTRLADSYEQYF
>NA|NA|TRBJ2-7|TRBV29-1
TGCAGCGTTGCCCCTTCACTCCTCCAGGGTGAGCAGTACTTC
CSVAPSLLQGEQYF
>TRBD2|once|TRBJ2-7|TRBV5-1
TGCGCCAGCAGCTCCGGGGGGTCCAGTGAGCAGTACTTC
CASSSGGSSEQYF
>NA|NA|TRBJ1-2|TRBV13
TGTGCCAGCAGCCCTGGACCCTATGGCTACACCTTC
CASSPGPYGYTF
>NA|NA|TRBJ1-3|TRBV14
TGTGCCAGCAGCCAGGGATCTGGAAACACCATATATTTT
CASSQGSGNTIYF
>NA|NA|TRBJ2-2|TRBV2
TGTGCCAGCAGTTCGTTTGGACGGAACACCGGGGAGCTGTTTTTT
CASSSFGRNTGELFF
>TRBD2|NA|TRBJ2-7|TRBV5-1
TGCGCCAGCAGCTTGAAAGGGACTAGCGGGTTCTCCTACGAGCAGTACTTC
CASSLKGTSGFSYEQYF
>NA|NA|TRBJ1-2|TRBV18
TGTGCCAGCTCACCATCCAGGCAGCCCCACGGCCCTTGGGGCTACACCTTC
CASSPSRQPHGPWGYTF
>TRBD2|NA|TRBJ2-4|TRBV11-2
TGTGCCAGCAGGCAAGCGGGAAGGAGCATAGCCAAAAACATTCAGTACTTC
CASRQAGRSIAKNIQYF
>NA|NA|TRBJ1-5|TRBV7-9
TGTGCCAGCAGCACCCGCGGGTCGCCTAAAGATCAGCCCCAGCATTTT
CASSTRGSPKDQPQHF
>NA|once|TRBJ2-2|TRBV2
TGTGCCAGCCGAAGAGAAAACACCGGGGAGCTGTTTTTT
CASRRENTGELFF
>TRBD1|NA|TRBJ2-5|TRBV29-1
TGCAGCGGCGGACAGGGAAAGGAGACCCAGTACTTC
CSGGQGKETQYF
>NA|NA|TRBJ1-5|TRBV6-1
TGTGCCAGCATGCAGAGGGAGGCTGGCAATCAGCCCCAGCATTTT
CASMQREAGNQPQHF
>NA|NA|TRBJ2-1|TRBV30
TGTGCCTGGAGTGTACTAAGGGGCCGCAGCCCCTACAATGAGCAGTTCTTC
CAWSVLRGRSPYNEQFF
>NA|NA|TRBJ2-6|TRBV19
TGTGCCAGTAGTTCTACTGGGGCCAACGTCCTGACTTTC
CASSSTGANVLTF
>TRBD2|NA|TRBJ2-7|TRBV28
TGTGCCAGCAGAGGACTAGCGCAAAGCTACGAGCAGTACTTC
CASRGLAQSYEQYF
>TRBD2|NA|TRBJ2-7|TRBV11-2
TGTGCCAGCAGCCCCAGACTAGCGGGAGTTTTCAACGAGCAGTACTTC
CASSPRLAGVFNEQYF
>TRBD2|few|TRBJ2-7|TRBV28
TGTGCCAGCACCGGGTCTAGCGGGAGTTACGAGCAGTACTTC
CASTGSSGSYEQYF
>NA|few|TRBJ1-2|TRBV6-5
TGTGCCAGCAGTTACTCGAGCGGGGGAAGGGATGGCTACACCTTC
CASSYSSGGRDGYTF
>TRBD2|once|TRBJ2-2|TRBV30
TGTGCCTGGACCCGGGGACTAGCGGGGCCTGGCACCGGGGAGCTGTTTTTT
CAWTRGLAGPGTGELFF
>NA|few|TRBJ2-1|TRBV15
TGTGCCACCAGCCCCCGACTAGATGGGTACAATGAGCAGTTCTTC
CATSPRLDGYNEQFF
>NA|NA|TRBJ1-1|TRBV19
TGTGCCAGTAGTATCCAGGGACTGAACACTGAAGCTTTCTTT
CASSIQGLNTEAFF
>TRBD1|NA|TRBJ1-4|TRBV2
TGTGCCAGCAGAACTCAGGGGGCAGCTAATGAAAAACTGTTTTTT
CASRTQGAANEKLFF
>NA|NA|TRBJ2-7|TRBV9
TGTGCCAGCAGCGTGGGGGACGGAGCCTACGAGCAGTACTTC
CASSVGDGAYEQYF
>TRBD1|NA|TRBJ1-2|TRBV6-6
TGTGCCAGCAGTTACTCTGGGACAGGGAAGATCTATGGCTACACCTTC
CASSYSGTGKIYGYTF
>NA|NA|TRBJ2-6|TRBV2
TGTGCCAGCAGTGGACCGACGTCTGGGGCCAACGTCCTGACTTTC
CASSGPTSGANVLTF
>NA|NA|TRBJ2-3|TRBV29-1
TGCAGCGTTGAAGCTGAGTCAGATACGCAGTATTTT
CSVEAESDTQYF